This T cell receptor (beta chain) was recorded in a study of cytomegalovirus exposure and HLA in healthy donors. Study findings and constraints: When a later analysis was performed, an Asian-associated ancestry cluster reportedly had fewer N-insertions than the roughly 670-donor mean. Common viral pathogens (according to a later analysis) appeared linked to several of the most significant clusters.

This clone was counted between two and nine times. Its antigen remains unknown. Amplification used 60 Vbeta primers and 13 Jbeta primers. Assay used: immunoSEQ multiplex PCR; TCRdb lists only in-frame clones, some missing. The repertoire holds some 94,000 clones, roughly 71% seen once, with roughly 2.7% in the top ten. Between the trimmed V and J ends, which lost 3 bases and 0 bases, there was a span of 13 bases. Germline CDR1 and CDR2: MGHDK and SYGVNS. The CDR3 covers 16 residues. The clonotype originates from a man aged 45-65 years in good health and CMV-seronegative. The sequenced material came from PBMCs. This chain uses TRBV25-1 with TRBJ2-3; the D gene is possibly TRBD1 (5 bases). As DNA, the CDR3 is TGTGCCAGCAGTGATTCGCAGGGTCCCAGCACAGATACGCAGTATTTT. The encoded protein is CASSDSQGPSTDTQYF.